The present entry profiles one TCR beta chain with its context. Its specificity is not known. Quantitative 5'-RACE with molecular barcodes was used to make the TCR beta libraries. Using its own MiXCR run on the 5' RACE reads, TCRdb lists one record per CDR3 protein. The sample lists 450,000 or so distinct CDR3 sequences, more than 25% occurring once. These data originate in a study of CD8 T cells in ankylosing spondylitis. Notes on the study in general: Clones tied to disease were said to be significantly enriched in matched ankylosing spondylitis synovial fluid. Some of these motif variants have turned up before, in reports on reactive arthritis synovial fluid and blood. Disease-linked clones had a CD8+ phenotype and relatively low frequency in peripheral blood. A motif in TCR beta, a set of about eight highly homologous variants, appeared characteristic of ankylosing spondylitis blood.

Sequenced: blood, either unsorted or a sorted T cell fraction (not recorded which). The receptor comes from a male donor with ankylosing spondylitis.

The CDR3 loop is CASSPQGAGNTEAFF. CDR3 DNA: TGCGCCAGCAGCCCTCAGGGGGCCGGAAACACTGAAGCTTTCTTT. The chain carries TRBV5-1 and TRBJ1-1, with 8 bases aligning to TRBD1. The ends lost 4 bases at V and 2 bases at J; junction bases unmatched: 7. There are 15 residues in the CDR3. CDR1 and CDR2 from the germline V gene are SGHRS and YFSETQ.